The 11 T cell receptor gamma chains below were found in one sample sequenced in a study of gamma-delta chains in newborns, infants, children. TCRdb reapplied CATT to the reads. The sample holds around 3,600 gamma-chain clones, roughly 57% seen once. The sequenced material came from blood. The receptor set was obtained from a child who was a newborn, infant or young child, either healthy, febrile or measles-vaccinated (not recorded which).

DNA of the CDR3: TGTGCCTTGTGGGAGGTCCGAGGGGGAAAGAAGGAACTCTTT. Residues: CALWEVRGGKKELF. TRGV9 is the V gene, and the J gene was not called. In germline, CDR1 is GITISATS, CDR2 ISYDGTV (reference sequence). This CDR3 comprises 14 residues.

The V gene is TRGV9, the J gene TRGJ1 or TRGJ2. The J gene comes from matching the DNA to germline here; TCRdb lacks it. The germline V gene has CDR1 GITISATS and CDR2 ISYDGTV (reference sequence). J lost 3 bases, V lost 5 bases, and 4 bases had no gene match. This CDR3 has 12 residues. In DNA, the CDR3 is TGTGCCTTGTGGGTGGGTTATTATAAGAAACTCTTT. Translated, it gives CALWVGYYKKLF.

On this clone itself: Different DNA sequences within this sample yield the same CDR3. This chain uses TRGV4 with TRGJP2. The J gene, left out of TCRdb, was set here by checking the DNA against germline. V shed 0 bases and J 2 bases; nucleotides not matched to a gene: 0. CDR3 length equals 14 residues. CDR1 is EGSTGY and CDR2 is YDSYTSSV in the germline V gene. CDR3 amino acids: CATWDGSSDWIKTF. Written as DNA, the CDR3 is TGTGCCACCTGGGATGGGAGTAGTGATTGGATCAAGACGTTT.

For this clone: Other DNA sequences in this sample translate to the same CDR3. V usage is TRGV2 and J usage is TRGJ1 or TRGJ2. Because TCRdb records no J gene, it was assigned here through a match of the DNA to germline. The trim removed 0 bases at V and 9 bases at J, leaving 2 bases unmatched. The V gene's germline CDR1 is EGSNGY and CDR2 YDSYNSKV. This CDR3 has 11 residues. The CDR3 loop is CATWDGSKKLF. CDR3 sequence (DNA): TGTGCCACCTGGGACGGGAGTAAGAAACTCTTT.

The chain couples TRGV5 to TRGJP2. TCRdb supplies no J gene; here it was assigned by aligning the nucleotide sequence to germline. Looked up from germline, CDR1 is VINAFY and CDR2 is YDVSNSKD. This CDR3 is 13 amino acids long. Trimming removed 3 bases from V and 5 bases from J; junction bases left unmatched: 3. The CDR3 DNA follows: TGTGCCACCTGGGACCGAAGTGATTGGATCAAGACGTTT. It translates to CATWDRSDWIKTF.

This clone was counted a single time. At the DNA level, this CDR3 is encoded by other sequences in the same sample as well. The gene calls are TRGV2 and TRGJP2. Matching the DNA to germline supplied the J gene, which TCRdb does not give. V was pared by 1 base and J by 5 bases, with 7 bases of the junction left unmatched. Germline CDR1 reads EGSNGY; CDR2 reads YDSYNSKV. This CDR3 is 15 amino acids long. The CDR3 region has the DNA TGTGCCACCTGGGACGGCCTTGGGAGTGATTGGATCAAGACGTTT. Protein sequence: CATWDGLGSDWIKTF.

Comment on this clone: Germline is not matched at one junction end, which may reflect a read error. The V and J genes are TRGV8 and TRGJP2. TCRdb does not report a J gene; here it was assigned by matching the DNA to germline references. Looked up from germline, CDR1 is VENAVY and CDR2 is YDSYNSRV. The CDR3 is 15 amino acids. The chain's CDR3 is CASWEGHSSDWIKTF. CDR3 DNA sequence: TGTGCCTCCTGGGAAGGGCATAGTAGTGATTGGATCAAGACGTTT.

The chain uses TRGV9 and TRGJP. TCRdb is silent on the J gene; assignment here came from matching the DNA to germline. The CDR3 runs 17 residues. Germline V gives CDR1 GITISATS, CDR2 ISYDGTV (reference sequence). J was trimmed by 7 bases and V by 0 bases; bases with no gene match: 6. DNA for the CDR3: TGTGCCTTGTGGGAGGTGAAAATGGAGTTGGGCAAAAAAATCAAGGTATTT. Translating it yields CALWEVKMELGKKIKVF.

Concerning this clone: Distinct nucleotide sequences in the sample also encode this CDR3. This chain links TRGV3 with TRGJ1 or TRGJ2. TCRdb carries no J gene annotation; the J gene was assigned here by matching the DNA with germline. CDR3 size: 19 residues. CDR1 is VTNTFY, CDR2 YDVSTARD, per germline (reference sequence). V lost 3 bases, J lost 8 bases, and 28 bases stayed unmatched. CDR3 residues: CATWDAPLMRAWALHKKLF. The CDR3, as DNA: TGTGCCACCTGGGACGCGCCCCTAATGAGAGCCTGGGCACTGCATAAGAAACTCTTT.

The chain is built from TRGV5 and TRGJ1 or TRGJ2. No J gene was available from TCRdb, and it was assigned here by a germline match of the DNA. Germline V gene lookup returns CDR1 VINAFY and CDR2 YDVSNSKD. The CDR3 consists of 14 residues. The V and J ends lost 0 bases and 8 bases, in that order; junction bases with no gene match: 10. The CDR3 DNA reads TGTGCCACCTGGGACAGGCGCTCTGCGGATAAGAAACTCTTT. Residues: CATWDRRSADKKLF.

The genes are TRGV5 and TRGJ1 or TRGJ2. The J gene, absent from TCRdb, was called here by matching the DNA to germline. From germline, CDR1 is VINAFY and CDR2 YDVSNSKD. The CDR3 has 13 residues. Unmatched junction bases numbered 10, after V lost 4 bases and J lost 7 bases. CDR3 nucleotides: TGTGCCACCTGGGAAAAGGGGAGATATAAGAAACTCTTT. Protein product: CATWEKGRYKKLF.